This TCR beta chain comes out of a study of shared clonotypes between healthy human individuals. Broader study findings: Naive subsets generally had larger estimated richness than memory subsets.

Genomic DNA from each subset was divided evenly over several immunoSEQ plates. Assay: immunoSEQ multiplex PCR; the TCRdb copy retains only in-frame clones and omits some. The sample consists of millions of clones, about 92% of them appearing once. Only Caucasian adults living in Nashville, Tennessee served as donors. Notes on this clone: Its specificity is unknown.

This clonotype originated in a man aged 18 to 29 in good health. The sequenced material came from naive CD4+ T cells sorted from blood. Subset meaning: CD45RA+ positively selected.

The CDR3 nucleotides are TGTGCCAGCAGTGAGGAGGGACAGGTGAACACTGAAGCTTTCTTT. It is translated as CASSEEGQVNTEAFF. The V call is TRBV6-1, the J call TRBJ1-1; 8 bases line up with TRBD1. CDR3 length: 15 amino acids. V shed 3 bases, J shed 0 bases, and the junction held 3 bases outside the gene matches. Germline CDR1 is MNHNS and CDR2 is SASEGT.